Below, 30 T cell receptor beta chains from the same sample are listed, as sequenced in a study of persistence of HIV-infected CD4 T cells. Their specific antigens are unknown. This was the immunoSEQ version 4 assay in survey mode. Generated by immunoSEQ multiplex PCR, the TCRdb table keeps only in-frame clones and is missing some. Among roughly 28,000 clones listed, roughly 80% were seen once. Cells were stimulated with CMV-infected fibroblast lysates at 10 ug/mL. CD40L-negative CD69-negative CD45RO-high memory CD4+ T cells were sorted as populations depleted of antigen-responding cells. Sequencing used CD4+ T cells sorted from PBMCs after approximately 18-hour stimulation, obtained from a patient who received antiretroviral therapy. Receptors originate from an adult woman with HIV who was CMV-seropositive.

The rearrangement uses TRBV19 and TRBJ1-1; D possibly corresponds to TRBD1 (6 bases). The CDR3 length is 12 residues. Germline V gene data show CDR1 as LNHDA and CDR2 as SQIVND (reference sequence). The germline V and J ends were trimmed by 5 bases and 7 bases, with 11 bases remaining between them. The CDR3 protein is CASSFRGFEAFF. CDR3 DNA: TGTGCCAGTAGTTTCAGGGGATTTGAAGCTTTCTTT.

This clone was counted only a few times. This rearrangement joins TRBV29-1 to TRBJ1-1, with TRBD1 identical over 9 bases. Germline trimming cut 4 bases from V and 0 bases from J; bases unmatched to any gene: 3. The germline CDR1 and CDR2 sequences are SQVTM and ANQGSEA. This CDR3 is built from 14 residues. The CDR3 nucleotides read TGCAGCGTTGGGGACAGGGTCATGAACACTGAAGCTTTCTTT. Translated: CSVGDRVMNTEAFF.

CDR3 in DNA: TGTGCCTGGAGGGATAGCGGGGGGGCGAAGTTCTTC. It specifies CAWRDSGGAKFF. The V gene is TRBV30, the J gene TRBJ2-1; 11 bases are shared with TRBD2. V lost 3 bases, J lost 14 bases, and 6 bases stayed unmatched. Germline CDR1 reads GTSNPN; CDR2 reads SVGIG (reference sequence). This CDR3 is built from 12 residues.

The genes are TRBV19 and TRBJ2-7, with 9 bases fitting TRBD1. The germline CDR1 and CDR2 sequences are LNHDA and SQIVND (reference sequence). V lost 10 bases, J lost 4 bases, and 8 bases stayed unmatched. The CDR3 has 13 amino acids. The CDR3 sequence is CATSPDRGYEQYF. CDR3 DNA sequence: TGTGCCACATCACCAGACAGGGGGTACGAGCAGTACTTC.

This clone was seen more than once but under ten times. The chain has TRBV27 and TRBJ1-6; weak D call: TRBD1 (5 bases). Looked up from germline, CDR1 is MNHEY and CDR2 is SMNVEV (reference sequence). This CDR3 comprises 12 residues. The V end lost 3 bases, the J end lost 14 bases, and 11 bases lay between the germline ends. CDR3 in DNA: TGTGCCAGCAGTTTTCAGGGTCAGGCCCTCCACTTT. Protein: CASSFQGQALHF.

This chain connects TRBV6-2 or TRBV6-3 to TRBJ1-1; possibly TRBD1 for D (5 bases). The germline CDR1 and CDR2 sequences are MNHEY and SVGEGT. V gave up 2 bases and J gave up 5 bases, with 9 bases separating them. CDR3 length: 13 amino acids. As DNA, the CDR3 is TGTGCCAGCAGTTACATGGGGGGGACTGAAGCTTTCTTT. It translates to CASSYMGGTEAFF.

This clone occurred once. The chain is built from TRBV20-1 and TRBJ2-5; TRBD2 matches at 12 bases. This CDR3 is 17 amino acids long. Germline lookup yields CDR1 DFQATT and CDR2 SNEGSKA (reference sequence). V lost 3 bases to trimming and J lost 5 bases; unmatched junction nucleotides: 13. The CDR3 DNA follows: TGCAGTGCTAGTGACACCCTCCGGACTAGCGGGGCCGAGACCCAGTACTTC. This codes for CSASDTLRTSGAETQYF.

This clone was found once. The chain links TRBV5-4 to TRBJ2-2, with D possibly being TRBD1 (5 bases). The CDR3 is 14 residues long. The V and J ends lost 4 bases and 6 bases respectively, with 13 bases between them. Germline V gene data show CDR1 as SGHNT and CDR2 as YYREEE (reference sequence). The CDR3, as DNA: TGTGCCAGCAGCATCCAGGGAACCGCCGGGGAGCTGTTTTTT. Translating gives CASSIQGTAGELFF.

This rearrangement joins TRBV11-2 to TRBJ2-5; D is unresolved. The CDR3 is 12 amino acids. Germline lookup yields CDR1 SGHAT and CDR2 FQNNGV. V lost 3 bases and J lost 6, with 8 bases in between. CDR3 residues: CASSLTTKTQYF. The CDR3 DNA reads as TGTGCCAGCAGCTTGACGACAAAGACCCAGTACTTC.

The chain has TRBV7-3 and TRBJ2-1; D could derive from TRBD1 or TRBD2 (5 bases each). The CDR3 is 18 residues long. The germline V gene has CDR1 SGHTA and CDR2 FQGTGA. V was clipped by 2 bases and J by 2 bases, with 19 bases between them. The chain's CDR3 is CASSLDSPRGLPYNEQFF. The CDR3 coding sequence is TGTGCCAGCAGCTTAGACTCCCCTCGGGGCCTGCCCTACAATGAGCAGTTCTTC. The full variable domain, completed using reference TRBV7-3 and TRBJ2-1, is GAGVSQTPSNKVTEKGKYVELRCDPISGHTALYWYRQSLGQGPEFLIYFQGTGAADDSGLPNDRFFAVRPEGSVSTLKIQRTERGDSAVYLCASSLDSPRGLPYNEQFFGPGTRLTVL.

V and J are TRBV4-1 and TRBJ2-3; no reliable D call. CDR3 length: 12 residues. The V gene lost 1 base and the J gene lost 7 bases, with 6 bases spanning the gap. Germline loops: CDR1 MGHRA, CDR2 YSYEKL. CDR3 DNA: TGCGCCAGCAGCCAAGTAGCACATACGCAGTATTTT. Translating gives CASSQVAHTQYF.

The genes are TRBV7-2 and TRBJ1-3; TRBD1 agrees at 8 bases. Germline CDR1 SGHTA, CDR2 FQGNSA. V lost 1 base and J lost 3; bases outside the gene matches: 5. CDR3 size: 16 residues. The DNA of the CDR3 is TGTGCCAGCAGCTTAGTCGGGACAGGAAATGGAAACACCATATATTTT. Translation gives CASSLVGTGNGNTIYF. The full variable domain, rest sourced from reference TRBV7-2 and TRBJ1-3, is GAGVSQSPSNKVTEKGKDVELRCDPISGHTALYWYRQSLGQGLEFLIYFQGNSAPDKSGLPSDRFSAERTGGSVSTLTIQRTQQEDSAVYLCASSLVGTGNGNTIYFGEGSWLTVV.

This clone was recorded a few times. The chain joins TRBV9 to TRBJ1-3; no reliable D call. This CDR3 has 13 residues. Germline V gene data show CDR1 as SGDLS and CDR2 as YYNGEE. V lost 5 bases to trimming and J lost 2 bases, with 8 bases between them. The CDR3 DNA reads TGTGCCAGCAGGTCCCAGGCTGGAAACACCATATATTTT. Its translation: CASRSQAGNTIYF.

This sequence joins TRBV14 and TRBJ1-2, with unresolved D. The germline CDR1 and CDR2 sequences are SGHDN and FVKESK. This CDR3 has 13 residues. V shed 7 bases and J shed 3 bases, with 12 bases lying between them. The CDR3 sequence: CASNRGADYGYTF. CDR3 in DNA: TGTGCCAGCAATCGGGGAGCCGACTATGGCTACACCTTC.

CDR3 residues: CASSRGRDQPQHF. The CDR3 nucleotides read TGTGCCAGTAGCAGGGGGCGAGATCAGCCCCAGCATTTT. J is TRBJ1-5 and V is TRBV19; 8 positions agree with TRBD1. Per germline, CDR1 LNHDA and CDR2 SQIVND (reference sequence). The CDR3 is 13 amino acids. V trimming: 6 bases; J trimming: 5 bases; junction bases outside the gene matches: 3.

A single count supports this clone. This sequence joins TRBV5-4 and TRBJ1-1, with D tentatively TRBD1 (5 bases). The germline gives CDR1 SGHNT, CDR2 YYREEE (reference sequence). The CDR3 length is 16 residues. Trimming left V 4 bases short and J 0 bases short, with 16 bases between. Written as DNA, the CDR3 is TGTGCCAGCAGCCCCTTCTCCAGGGCGATGAACACTGAAGCTTTCTTT. Amino acid sequence: CASSPFSRAMNTEAFF. The full variable domain, completed using reference TRBV5-4 and TRBJ1-1, is ETGVTQSPTHLIKTRGQQVTLRCSSQSGHNTVSWYQQALGQGPQFIFQYYREEENGRGNFPPRFSGLQFPNYSSELNVNALELDDSALYLCASSPFSRAMNTEAFFGQGTRLTVV.

The chain recombines TRBV12-3 or TRBV12-4 with TRBJ1-5; D is ambiguous. The CDR3 covers 13 residues. Trimming took off 3 bases at V and 5 bases at J, with 8 bases between the two ends. CDR3 in amino acids: CASSFTSDQPQHF. In DNA, the CDR3 is TGTGCCAGCAGTTTCACGTCCGATCAGCCCCAGCATTTT.

The chain employs TRBV19 and TRBJ2-3; 9 bases line up with TRBD2. Germline values: CDR1 LNHDA, CDR2 SQIVND (reference sequence). This CDR3 is built from 16 residues. V shed 7 bases and J 2 bases; nucleotides not matched to a gene: 10. Here the CDR3 reads CASTPRRGGVTDTQYF. Here the CDR3 DNA reads TGTGCCAGTACCCCGAGGCGGGGGGGCGTCACAGATACGCAGTATTTT.

This clone was seen a handful of times. This CDR3 reads CASSDGGAGSNQPQHF. CDR3 DNA: TGTGCCAGCAGTGATGGGGGGGCAGGGAGCAATCAGCCCCAGCATTTT. The chain combines TRBV6-1 with TRBJ1-5; a possible D gene is TRBD1 (6 bases). Germline V gene data show CDR1 as MNHNS and CDR2 as SASEGT. The length of the CDR3 is 16 residues. V gave up 3 bases and J gave up 1 base, with 13 bases separating them.

The J gene is TRBJ2-1, the V gene TRBV9; D is unclear. The CDR3 has 11 amino acids. CDR1 is SGDLS and CDR2 is YYNGEE in the germline V gene. V was pared by 4 bases and J by 8 bases, with 7 bases between. The CDR3, as DNA: TGTGCCAGCAGCCGAACAGATGAGCAGTTCTTC. Encoded protein: CASSRTDEQFF.

The CDR3 protein is CASSTPGGFWGYTF. DNA for the CDR3: TGTGCCAGCAGCACCCCCGGCGGGTTCTGGGGCTACACCTTC. The chain uses TRBV7-2 and TRBJ1-2; D unresolved. Germline CDR1 is SGHTA and CDR2 is FQGNSA. V lost 5 bases to trimming and J lost 8 bases, with 18 bases between them. This CDR3 has 14 amino acids.

This clone was detected a few times. The J gene is TRBJ2-7, the V gene TRBV11-3; D perhaps matches TRBD2 (5 bases). Trimming stripped 5 bases from V and 5 bases from J, with 16 bases between. Germline V lookup: CDR1 SGHNT, CDR2 YENEEA. The CDR3 totals 14 residues. Here the CDR3 DNA reads TGTGCCAGCAGCGCCTGGGGTGGGGAGCACGAGCAGTACTTC. Amino acid sequence: CASSAWGGEHEQYF.

The chain joins TRBV3-1 (or the pseudogene TRBV3-2) to TRBJ1-1, with D perhaps TRBD1 (5 bases). The V end lost 5 bases, the J end lost 6 bases, and 16 bases lay between the germline ends. Per germline, CDR1 LGHDT and CDR2 YNNKEL (reference sequence). The CDR3 consists of 14 residues. CDR3 loop: CASSETYDRSEAFF. CDR3 sequence (DNA): TGTGCCAGCAGCGAGACATATGACAGATCTGAAGCTTTCTTT.

The chain uses TRBV9 and TRBJ2-1; D is perhaps TRBD1 or TRBD2 (6 bases each). V lost 3 bases and J lost 1, with 11 bases in between. This CDR3 comprises 15 residues. Germline loops: CDR1 SGDLS, CDR2 YYNGEE. The CDR3 reads CASSASGASYNEQFF. The DNA of the CDR3 is TGTGCCAGCAGCGCCTCGGGGGCATCCTACAATGAGCAGTTCTTC.

This chain links TRBV27 with TRBJ1-4; D is unresolved. Germline V gene sequence: CDR1 MNHEY, CDR2 SMNVEV (reference sequence). The CDR3 is made up of 14 amino acids. Trimming stripped 8 bases from V and 14 bases from J, with 24 bases between. This chain's CDR3 is CASSHLDHKIRLFF. In DNA, the CDR3 is TGTGCCAGCTCCCATCTTGATCACAAAATTAGGCTGTTTTTT.

This clone showed up just once. In nucleotides, the CDR3 is TGTGCCAGTAATGTCCACGTCAGGAGGAATCAGCCCCAGCATTTT. This gives the protein CASNVHVRRNQPQHF. The V call is TRBV19, the J call TRBJ1-5; D unclear. With 7 bases removed from V and 4 bases from J, the gap between germline ends came to 17 bases. Germline loops: CDR1 LNHDA, CDR2 SQIVND (reference sequence). The CDR3 runs to 15 residues.

This clone was picked up a small number of times. This chain joins TRBV7-6 and TRBJ1-1; D uncertain. CDR1 and CDR2 from the germline V gene are SGHVS and FNYEAQ. Between the trimmed V and J ends, which lost 5 bases and 1 base, there was a span of 8 bases. There are 13 residues in the CDR3. The chain's CDR3 is CASSPPGNTEAFF. As DNA, the CDR3 is TGTGCCAGCAGCCCCCCAGGGAACACTGAAGCTTTCTTT.

The CDR3 loop is CASSLDLGPGTEAFF. CDR3 nucleotide sequence: TGCGCCAGCAGCTTGGATTTGGGGCCCGGCACTGAAGCTTTCTTT. The chain couples TRBV5-1 to TRBJ1-1, with D tentatively TRBD1 (5 bases). The CDR3 has 15 residues. The V and J ends lost 0 bases and 4 bases respectively, with 13 bases between them. Per the germline V gene, CDR1 is SGHRS and CDR2 is YFSETQ.

The rearrangement joins TRBV3-1 (or the pseudogene TRBV3-2) to TRBJ1-2; 8 bases align to TRBD1. Per germline, CDR1 LGHDT and CDR2 YNNKEL (reference sequence). The ends lost 3 bases at V and 7 bases at J; junction bases unmatched: 7. The CDR3 sequence is 14 residues long. CDR3 amino acids: CASSQPGQGGGYTF. The CDR3 region has the DNA TGTGCCAGCAGCCAGCCCGGACAGGGAGGTGGCTACACCTTC.

The chain employs TRBV10-3 and TRBJ1-3, with D perhaps matching TRBD1 (6 bases). The CDR3 is 11 amino acids. V was trimmed by 11 bases and J by 4 bases, leaving 9 bases between them. Per germline, CDR1 ENHRY and CDR2 SYGVKD. CDR3 sequence reads: CASTGGNTIYF. The DNA for the CDR3 is TGTGCCTCTACAGGGGGAAACACCATATATTTT.